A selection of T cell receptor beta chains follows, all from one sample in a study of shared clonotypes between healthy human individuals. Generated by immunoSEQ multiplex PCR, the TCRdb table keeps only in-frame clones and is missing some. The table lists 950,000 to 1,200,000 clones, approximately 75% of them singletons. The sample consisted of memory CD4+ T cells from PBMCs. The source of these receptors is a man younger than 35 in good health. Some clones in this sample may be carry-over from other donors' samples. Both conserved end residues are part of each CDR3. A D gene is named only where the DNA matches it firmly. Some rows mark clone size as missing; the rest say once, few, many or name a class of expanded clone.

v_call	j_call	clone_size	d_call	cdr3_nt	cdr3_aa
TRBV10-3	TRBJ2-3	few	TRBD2	TGTGCCATCAGTGGGCCGCAACTAGCGGGATTCGATTTT	CAISGPQLAGFDF
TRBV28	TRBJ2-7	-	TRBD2	TGTGCCAGCAGTTTAATTCGGCGGGAGGGCCGGGAGGGGGCTGGTTACGAGCAGTACTTC	CASSLIRREGREGAGYEQYF
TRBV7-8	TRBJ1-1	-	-	TGTGCCAGCAGTTCCACCCACACTGAAGCTTTCTTT	CASSSTHTEAFF
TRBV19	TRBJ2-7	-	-	TGTGCCACCATGGCAGGGGACGAGCAGTACTTC	CATMAGDEQYF
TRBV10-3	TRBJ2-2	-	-	TGTGCCATCAGTAATTATATGTCGGACTCCTCAGAACACACCGGGGAGCTGTTTTTT	CAISNYMSDSSEHTGELFF
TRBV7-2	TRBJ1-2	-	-	TGTGCCAGCAGCTTAGTTCCCGTTGGCTACACCTTC	CASSLVPVGYTF
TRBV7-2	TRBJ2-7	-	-	TGTGCCAGCAGCGCGGCAAGGGAGGTCTCCTACGAGCAGTACTTC	CASSAAREVSYEQYF
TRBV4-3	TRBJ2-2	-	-	TGCGCCAGCAGCCAAGAGGGGGGCAGCACCGGGGAGCTGTTTTTT	CASSQEGGSTGELFF
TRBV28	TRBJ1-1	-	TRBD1	TGTGCCAGCAGTCGGACAGGGGGCACTGAAGCTTTCTTT	CASSRTGGTEAFF
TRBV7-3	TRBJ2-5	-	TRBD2	TGTGCCAGCAGCCTCGAGCGGGGTCTTGCCCAGTACTTC	CASSLERGLAQYF
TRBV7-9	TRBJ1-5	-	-	TGTGCCAGCAGTCAAGACAGTAGCAATCAGCCCCAGCATTTT	CASSQDSSNQPQHF
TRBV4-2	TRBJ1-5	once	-	TGTGCCAGCAGCCAAGAATTGTTCCGGGTCCAGCCCCAGCATTTT	CASSQELFRVQPQHF
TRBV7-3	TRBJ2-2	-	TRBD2	TGTGCCAGCAGCTTAACAGCGGGAGCGAACACCGGGGAGCTGTTTTTT	CASSLTAGANTGELFF
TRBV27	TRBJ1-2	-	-	TGTGCCAGCACCACCCGAGGCTCAGGAGGCTACACCTTC	CASTTRGSGGYTF
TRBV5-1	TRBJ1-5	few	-	TGCGCCAGCAGCTTGCGAGGCCCCGAAGGCAATCAGCCCCAGCATTTT	CASSLRGPEGNQPQHF
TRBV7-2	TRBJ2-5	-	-	TGTGCCAGCAGCTTAATGGAGACCCAGTACTTC	CASSLMETQYF
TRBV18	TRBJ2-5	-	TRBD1	TGTGCCAGCTCACGAAACGCGGGACAGGGAAGGGGAGAGACCCAGTACTTC	CASSRNAGQGRGETQYF
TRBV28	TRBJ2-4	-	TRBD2	TGTGCCAGCAGCTGGGGAAAGGGACTAGCGGGAATAGCCAAAAACATTCAGTACTTC	CASSWGKGLAGIAKNIQYF
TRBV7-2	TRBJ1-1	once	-	TGTGCCAGCAGCTTAAATAGGGCTCTGGGGGGAACTGAAGCTTTCTTT	CASSLNRALGGTEAFF
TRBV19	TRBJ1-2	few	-	TGTGCCAGTAGTTTGGGGGCGCTGGAATATGGCTACACCTTC	CASSLGALEYGYTF
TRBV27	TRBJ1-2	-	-	TGTGCCAGCAGTTTGAGGTTGCCAGGAGCTAACTATGGCTACACCTTC	CASSLRLPGANYGYTF
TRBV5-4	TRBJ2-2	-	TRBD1	TGTGCCAGCAGCCCCCGAACCGACAGGGGAAGGAACACCGGGGAGCTGTTTTTT	CASSPRTDRGRNTGELFF
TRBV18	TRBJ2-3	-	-	TGTGCCAGCTCACCAGTGAGGGGAGTGAGCACAGATACGCAGTATTTT	CASSPVRGVSTDTQYF
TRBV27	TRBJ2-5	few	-	TGTGCCAGCAGTTTATTTGGTTGGGGGGAGACCCAGTACTTC	CASSLFGWGETQYF
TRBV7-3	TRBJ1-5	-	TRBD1	TGTGCCAGCAGCTTAGATGGCACAGGGGGTCAGCCCCAGCATTTT	CASSLDGTGGQPQHF
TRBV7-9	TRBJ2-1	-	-	TGTGCCAGCAGCTTAGTCGCCAATGAGCAGTTCTTC	CASSLVANEQFF
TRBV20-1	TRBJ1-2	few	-	TGCAGTGCCGCGGACATCTATGGCTACACCTTC	CSAADIYGYTF
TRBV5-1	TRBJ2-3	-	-	TGCGCCAGCAGCTCTCTGTCGAGCCCTACGCAGTATTTT	CASSSLSSPTQYF
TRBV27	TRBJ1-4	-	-	TGTGCCAGCAGTTTATTGGCGGCCGGAAGAAAACTGTTTTTT	CASSLLAAGRKLFF
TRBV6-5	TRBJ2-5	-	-	TGTGCCAGCAGCTCCACCCGGGACGCCCGAAGTCCCCAGTACTTC	CASSSTRDARSPQYF
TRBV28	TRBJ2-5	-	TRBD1	TGTGCCAGCAGTTTCCAAGGGACAGTCGACGGGACCCAGTACTTC	CASSFQGTVDGTQYF
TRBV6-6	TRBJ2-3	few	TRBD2	TGTGCCAGCACTAAGGGAGTAGCGGGAGGAGCAGATACGCAGTATTTT	CASTKGVAGGADTQYF
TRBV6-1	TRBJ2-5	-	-	TGTGCCAGCACCGAAACAGAGATCCAAGAGACCCAGTACTTC	CASTETEIQETQYF
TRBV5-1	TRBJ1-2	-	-	TGCGCCAGCAGCCCACGGGGACGGAGCTATTCTAACTATGGCTACACCTTC	CASSPRGRSYSNYGYTF
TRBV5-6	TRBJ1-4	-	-	TGTGCCAGCAGCTTTAGGTTCCGGGCTAATGAAAAACTGTTTTTT	CASSFRFRANEKLFF
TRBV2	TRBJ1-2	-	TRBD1	TGTGCCAGCAGCGCAAGTGGGACAGGGGATTATGGCTACACCTTC	CASSASGTGDYGYTF
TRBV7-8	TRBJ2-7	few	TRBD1	TGTGCCAGCAGCAATAGGGACAGGGGCGCGACCTACGAGCAGTACTTC	CASSNRDRGATYEQYF
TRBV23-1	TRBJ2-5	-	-	TGCGCCAGCAGTCAATCGTGGCCGAAACAAGAGACCCAGTACTTC	CASSQSWPKQETQYF
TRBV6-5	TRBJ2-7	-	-	TGTGCCAGCAGTCCACAGACAGGTCCCTACGAGCAGTACTTC	CASSPQTGPYEQYF
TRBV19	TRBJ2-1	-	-	TGTGCCAGAAGAGACGTTCCGAGACCAGGTGAGCAGTTCTTC	CARRDVPRPGEQFF
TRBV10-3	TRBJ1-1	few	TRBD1	TGTGCAACCACCAGGGGGGTGAACACTGAAGCTTTCTTT	CATTRGVNTEAFF
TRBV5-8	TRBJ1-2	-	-	TGTGCCAGCAGCCGACAGAACTATGGCTACACCTTC	CASSRQNYGYTF
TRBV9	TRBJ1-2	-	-	TGTGCCAGCAGCGTTGAGGGCAGGGACTATGGCTACACCTTC	CASSVEGRDYGYTF
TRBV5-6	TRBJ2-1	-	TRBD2	TGTGCCAGCAGCTCTCTGGGACTAGCGGCCAATGAGCAGTTCTTC	CASSSLGLAANEQFF
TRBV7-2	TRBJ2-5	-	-	TGTGCCAGCAGCGTCCTCCACGGGAGAGCGGGTGAGACCCAGTACTTC	CASSVLHGRAGETQYF
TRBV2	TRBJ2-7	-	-	TGTGCCACCGCACCGGGGTTAGGGGACGAGCAGTACTTC	CATAPGLGDEQYF
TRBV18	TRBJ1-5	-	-	TGTGCCAGCTCACCCCCCTCACAGCCCCAGCATTTT	CASSPPSQPQHF
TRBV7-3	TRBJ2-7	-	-	TGTGCCAGCAGCCCCGACATCCACTCAACCGAGCAGTACTTC	CASSPDIHSTEQYF
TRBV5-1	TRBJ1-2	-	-	TGCGCCAGCAGCTTTGGACCTGGGGGGTACTATGGCTACACCTTC	CASSFGPGGYYGYTF